The 13 T cell receptor beta chains in this list originate from one sample, sequenced in a study of OX40 agonist ivuxolimab in advanced cancers. Only in-frame clones appear in the TCRdb table, and some are missing; sequencing was by immunoSEQ multiplex PCR. Here the sample spans 82,000 or so clones, 75% to 90% being singletons. The sample consisted of CD4+ or CD8+ T cells sorted from blood, taken in a trial of the OX40 agonist ivuxolimab. Receptors were obtained from an adult with an advanced solid tumor such as melanoma, head and neck, liver or kidney cancer.

This clone was seen only a few times. The V and J genes are TRBV28 and TRBJ1-1; D is possibly TRBD1 (5 bases). CDR1 is MDHEN, CDR2 SYDVKM, per germline. V lost 5 bases to trimming and J lost 8 bases, with 12 bases between them. This CDR3 is built from 12 residues. CDR3 loop: CASSHGRGEAFF. Here the CDR3 DNA reads TGTGCCAGCAGTCACGGGAGGGGAGAAGCTTTCTTT.

This chain joins TRBV9 and TRBJ2-7; the D is unclear. Per germline, CDR1 SGDLS and CDR2 YYNGEE. The CDR3 covers 14 residues. Trimming cost V 0 bases and J 4 bases, with 11 bases left between them. The CDR3 region has the DNA TGTGCCAGCAGCGTAGACCTTGCCGGGTACGAGCAGTACTTC. It yields the protein CASSVDLAGYEQYF.

This chain uses TRBV5-6 with TRBJ2-2, with unresolved D. V shed 0 bases and J shed 0 bases, with 6 bases lying between them. Germline CDR1 SGHDT, CDR2 YYEEEE. CDR3 length equals 15 residues. CDR3 sequence reads: CASSLEPTNTGELFF. The CDR3 DNA sequence: TGTGCCAGCAGCTTGGAGCCGACGAACACCGGGGAGCTGTTTTTT.

The chain is built from TRBV5-1 and TRBJ1-1; 8 nucleotides line up with TRBD1. Unmatched junction bases numbered 4, after V lost 2 bases and J lost 4 bases. CDR3 length equals 14 residues. Germline CDR1 and CDR2: SGHRS and YFSETQ. CDR3 in DNA: TGCGCCAGCAGCTTACAGGGGGTAGGCACTGAAGCTTTCTTT. Amino acid sequence: CASSLQGVGTEAFF.

This clone turned up a few times. Different DNA sequences within this sample yield the same CDR3. V usage is TRBV5-1 and J usage is TRBJ1-6, with no clear D. The length of the CDR3 is 16 residues. V was trimmed by 0 bases and J by 0 bases, leaving 7 bases between them. Germline V gene sequence: CDR1 SGHRS, CDR2 YFSETQ. The CDR3 DNA is TGCGCCAGCAGCTTGGACGGGAACTCCTATAATTCACCCCTCCACTTT. Protein sequence: CASSLDGNSYNSPLHF.

This chain links TRBV7-3 with TRBJ2-1, with 8 bases matching TRBD2. Germline V gives CDR1 SGHTA, CDR2 FQGTGA. The trim removed 1 base at V and 2 bases at J, leaving 1 base unmatched. This CDR3 is built from 15 residues. CDR3 nucleotides: TGTGCCAGCAGCTTAAACGGGGGGGCCTACAATGAGCAGTTCTTC. Protein: CASSLNGGAYNEQFF.

This rearrangement joins TRBV7-2 to TRBJ1-5; possible D gene TRBD1, 5 bases. Trimming removed 1 base at V and 7 bases at J, with 14 bases between. The CDR3 covers 15 residues. Germline V lookup: CDR1 SGHTA, CDR2 FQGNSA. The CDR3 region has the DNA TGTGCCAGCAGCTTAGTCGGGCAGGGTGGCCAGCCCCAGCATTTT. It codes for CASSLVGQGGQPQHF.

About this clone: The junction differs from germline at one of its ends, possibly a read error. The chain has TRBV5-6 and TRBJ2-3; 10 bases line up with TRBD2. CDR1 SGHDT and CDR2 YYEEEE come from the germline V gene. The CDR3 contains 14 residues. In nucleotides, the CDR3 is TGTGCCAGCAGCTTGGGGCTAGCGGGGGTGATTACTCCGTTT. This encodes CASSLGLAGVITPF.

The sample holds a few counts of this clone. This chain links TRBV9 with TRBJ1-1; D unclear. The germline V gene encodes CDR1 SGDLS and CDR2 YYNGEE. This CDR3 has 15 residues. Trimming removed 0 bases at V and 0 bases at J, with 9 bases between. DNA for the CDR3: TGTGCCAGCAGCGTAGGATTCGTCATGAACACTGAAGCTTTCTTT. Protein product: CASSVGFVMNTEAFF.

V and J are TRBV9 and TRBJ2-7; no clear D gene. CDR1 and CDR2 (germline): SGDLS, YYNGEE. The V end was cut by 3 bases, the J end by 7 bases, with 17 bases between. The CDR3 is made up of 14 amino acids. CDR3 region: CASSENSNPREQYF. For the CDR3, the DNA is TGTGCCAGCAGCGAAAACTCTAACCCACGGGAGCAGTACTTC.

This chain connects TRBV19 to TRBJ2-1, with a possible D match to TRBD2 (5 bases). Germline V lookup: CDR1 LNHDA, CDR2 SQIVND (reference sequence). The CDR3 extends over 15 amino acids. V dropped 5 bases and J dropped 6 bases, with 17 bases sitting between them. CDR3 sequence (DNA): TGTGCCAGTAGTCCCAGGAGTCGGGGTAGCAATGAGCAGTTCTTC. This codes for CASSPRSRGSNEQFF.

The chain couples TRBV28 to TRBJ1-1; D not resolved. CDR3 length: 14 residues. Looked up from germline, CDR1 is MDHEN and CDR2 is SYDVKM. V lost 8 bases, J lost 1 base, and 14 bases lay in between. The CDR3 is CASSEWGQNTEAFF. CDR3 DNA sequence: TGTGCCAGCTCTGAGTGGGGTCAGAACACTGAAGCTTTCTTT.

This rearrangement joins TRBV7-2 to TRBJ1-5, with D possibly matching TRBD1 (5 bases). The V gene lost 4 bases and the J gene lost 4 bases, with 11 bases spanning the gap. The CDR3 consists of 14 residues. Looked up from germline, CDR1 is SGHTA and CDR2 is FQGNSA. CDR3 in amino acids: CASSSLGLNQPQHF. The CDR3 region has the DNA TGTGCCAGCAGCTCACTGGGGCTAAATCAGCCCCAGCATTTT.